These T cell receptor beta chains were read from a single sample in a study of T cells after posttransplantation cyclophosphamide. Sequencing used immunoSEQ multiplex PCR; TCRdb keeps in-frame clones, though not all of them. Singletons are absent from the sample, which has roughly 3,000 clones. Sequences were derived from PBMCs, sampled after allogeneic stem cell transplant with posttransplant cyclophosphamide. The receptors originated from a female patient between 55 and 75 years old who received an allogeneic stem cell transplant from a related donor and was CMV-positive. The graft donor may have contributed some T cells. Both conserved end residues are part of each CDR3. Fields, in order: V gene, clone size, J gene, D gene, CDR3 protein, CDR3 DNA. A D gene is named only where the DNA matches it firmly. A clone size is listed for some rows: how often the clone was seen (once, few, many), or a class if it is expanded.

v_call: TRBV11-2; clone_size: many; j_call: TRBJ2-5; d_call: TRBD1; cdr3_aa: CASSYNRGREKTQYF; cdr3_nt: TGTGCCAGCAGCTACAACAGGGGGCGCGAAAAGACCCAGTACTTC
v_call: TRBV12-3/TRBV12-4; clone_size: many; j_call: TRBJ2-5; d_call: -; cdr3_aa: CASSSGLGQETQYF; cdr3_nt: TGTGCCAGCAGTTCCGGACTCGGCCAAGAGACCCAGTACTTC
v_call: TRBV9; clone_size: many; j_call: TRBJ1-2; d_call: -; cdr3_aa: CASSVGAGGYTF; cdr3_nt: TGTGCCAGCAGCGTAGGTGCAGGTGGCTACACCTTC
v_call: TRBV7-2; clone_size: many; j_call: TRBJ2-2; d_call: TRBD2; cdr3_aa: CASRSGWGGIGTGELFF; cdr3_nt: TGTGCCAGCAGATCAGGGTGGGGGGGAATTGGGACCGGGGAGCTGTTTTTT
v_call: TRBV7-2; clone_size: medium-sized; j_call: TRBJ1-5; d_call: -; cdr3_aa: CASSLGGGRLQFQPQHF; cdr3_nt: TGTGCCAGCAGCTTAGGGGGGGGTCGCTTACAGTTCCAGCCCCAGCATTTT
v_call: TRBV25-1; clone_size: many; j_call: TRBJ2-6; d_call: -; cdr3_aa: CASAQSSGANVLTF; cdr3_nt: TGTGCCAGCGCACAGAGCTCTGGGGCCAACGTCCTGACTTTC
v_call: TRBV5-1; clone_size: many; j_call: TRBJ2-1; d_call: TRBD2; cdr3_aa: CASIPPSGSGEFF; cdr3_nt: TGCGCCAGCATCCCCCCTAGCGGGAGTGGTGAGTTCTTC
v_call: TRBV4-1; clone_size: many; j_call: TRBJ2-7; d_call: TRBD2; cdr3_aa: CASSHPLAGAYEQYF; cdr3_nt: TGCGCCAGCAGCCATCCTTTAGCGGGCGCCTACGAGCAGTACTTC
v_call: TRBV5-1; clone_size: many; j_call: TRBJ1-2; d_call: TRBD1; cdr3_aa: CASSLGQGADGYTF; cdr3_nt: TGCGCCAGCAGCTTGGGGCAGGGGGCCGATGGCTACACCTTC
v_call: TRBV9; clone_size: many; j_call: TRBJ2-1; d_call: -; cdr3_aa: CASSVAGSGSYNEQFF; cdr3_nt: TGTGCCAGCAGCGTAGCAGGTAGCGGCTCCTACAATGAGCAGTTCTTC
v_call: TRBV4-3; clone_size: -; j_call: TRBJ2-5; d_call: -; cdr3_aa: CASSPSPGAGETQYF; cdr3_nt: TGCGCCAGCAGCCCGTCCCCTGGGGCCGGGGAGACCCAGTACTTC